The 18 T cell receptor beta chains below all came from one sample that was sequenced in a study of Graves' ophthalmopathy and Graves' hyperthyroidism. RNA served as the template for amplifying TCR beta CDR3 regions. First-round RT-PCR employed HTBI primers, with a second-round multiplex PCR after it. MiXCR, run by TCRdb on the multiplex PCR reads, gives a single entry per CDR3 protein. This table has about 1.1 million distinct CDR3 sequences, 36% appearing once. Source material: peripheral blood or thyroid tissue (not recorded which). These receptors were taken from an adult man with Graves' hyperthyroidism.

This clonotype came up many times. This CDR3 is CASSVGVGADYGYTF. The CDR3 DNA sequence: TGTGCCAGCAGCGTAGGGGTGGGCGCGGACTATGGCTACACCTTC. The chain links TRBV9 to TRBJ1-2; D remains unclear. Germline V lookup: CDR1 SGDLS, CDR2 YYNGEE. V was clipped by 0 bases and J by 3 bases, with 12 bases between them. The CDR3 is made up of 15 amino acids.

This clonotype showed up just a few times. The chain carries TRBV7-9 and TRBJ1-1; D call uncertain. Germline V gene lookup returns CDR1 SEHNR and CDR2 FQNEAQ (reference sequence). Trimming took 1 base from V and 6 from J, leaving 12 bases between them. The CDR3 extends over 14 amino acids. CDR3 DNA sequence: TGTGCCAGCAGCTTAGGTTTACGGAGCTCTGAAGCTTTCTTT. As protein: CASSLGLRSSEAFF.

With regard to this clonotype: A much larger clone lies a single base off, so this may be a read error. The chain recombines TRBV7-9 with TRBJ2-5, with 13 bases matching TRBD2. The CDR3 is 17 residues long. Germline CDR1 SEHNR, CDR2 FQNEAQ (reference sequence). The CDR3 here is CASSPLGLAGTQGTQYF. The CDR3 DNA reads TGTGCCAGCAGCCCGCTGGGACTAGCGGGAACCCAAGGGACCCAGTACTTC. The full variable domain, in which reference TRBV7-9 and TRBJ2-5 provide the parts outside the CDR3, is DTGVSQNPRHKITKRGQNVTFRCDPISEHNRLYWYRQTLGQGPEFLTYFQNEAQLEKSRLLSDRFSAERPKGSFSTLEIQRTEQGDSAMYLCASSPLGLAGTQGTQYFGPGTRLLVL.

This clonotype was seen many times. The rearrangement uses TRBV7-9 and TRBJ1-1; tentatively, D is TRBD1 (5 bases). The CDR3 runs to 13 residues. V shed 5 bases and J shed 4 bases, with 11 bases lying between them. Germline V CDR1 and CDR2: SEHNR, FQNEAQ (reference sequence). This CDR3 is CASSIQVSTEAFF. The CDR3 DNA reads as TGTGCCAGCAGCATACAGGTGTCCACTGAAGCTTTCTTT.

The sample holds many counts of this clonotype. CDR3 nucleotide sequence: TGTGCCAGTAGTATTTTGGACAGGGAGGACTATGGCTACACCTTC. Protein product: CASSILDREDYGYTF. The chain employs TRBV19 and TRBJ1-2, with TRBD1 identical over 8 bases. Germline V gene sequence: CDR1 LNHDA, CDR2 SQIVND (reference sequence). Trimming at V came to 3 bases and at J to 3 bases, leaving 6 bases not matched to a gene. The CDR3 totals 15 residues.

In this sample, this clonotype turned up many times. The chain employs TRBV2 and TRBJ2-7; 8 bases match TRBD2. The germline CDR1 and CDR2 sequences are SNHLY and FYNNEI. This CDR3 has 14 residues. V lost 7 bases, J lost 2 bases, and 7 bases stayed unmatched. The CDR3 region is CASKERGLTYEQYF. CDR3 in DNA: TGTGCCAGCAAGGAGCGGGGGCTTACCTACGAGCAGTACTTC.

This clonotype was observed many times. An end of the junction differs from the germline gene, which may be a read error. The chain recombines TRBV7-2 with TRBJ2-5; no firm D call. CDR1 and CDR2 (germline): SGHTA, FQGNSA. The CDR3 extends over 12 amino acids. CDR3 bases: TGTGCCAGCAGCTTAGCCGGGCCCCCCCGATTCTTC. Translation: CASSLAGPPRFF.

CDR3 coding DNA: TGTTCGCACAGCACCCAAGAGACCCAGTACTTC. Its translation: CSHSTQETQYF. The chain links TRBV28 to TRBJ2-5; D not certain. The CDR3 extends over 11 amino acids. Germline-derived CDR1 and CDR2 are MDHEN and SYDVKM.

This clonotype appeared a few times. V and J are TRBV11-2 and TRBJ1-1, with D hard to call. Germline assignment: CDR1 SGHAT and CDR2 FQNNGV. With 1 base removed from V and 10 bases from J, the gap between germline ends came to 16 bases. CDR3 length equals 14 residues. CDR3 sequence: CASSLGFRPSGAFF. The DNA of the CDR3 is TGTGCCAGCAGCTTAGGTTTCAGGCCCTCGGGAGCTTTCTTT.

The DNA of the CDR3 is TGTGCCTGGAGTGTGATGAGGGATCGCGAGCAGTACTTC. It yields the protein CAWSVMRDREQYF. V is TRBV30 and J is TRBJ2-7, with a weak D call TRBD2 (5 bases). The CDR3 has 13 amino acids. With 0 bases removed from V and 6 bases from J, the gap between germline ends came to 12 bases. Germline CDR1 is GTSNPN and CDR2 is SVGIG (reference sequence).

The rearrangement uses TRBV24-1 and TRBJ1-5; a possible D gene is TRBD1 (6 bases). Germline values: CDR1 KGHDR, CDR2 SFDVKD. With 5 bases removed from V and 3 bases from J, the gap between germline ends came to 13 bases. This CDR3 spans 15 amino acids. CDR3 sequence (DNA): TGTGCCACCAGTGCCGGACAGCGCTTCAATCAGCCCCAGCATTTT. Encoded protein: CATSAGQRFNQPQHF.

Many counts were recorded for this clonotype. This chain uses TRBV11-2 with TRBJ1-5, with 9 nucleotides matching TRBD1. CDR1 SGHAT and CDR2 FQNNGV come from the germline V gene. The trim removed 5 bases at V and 4 bases at J, leaving 6 bases unmatched. The CDR3 totals 15 residues. The CDR3 coding sequence is TGTGCCAGCAGCCCAGAGGGACAGGGTAATCAGCCCCAGCATTTT. Amino acid sequence: CASSPEGQGNQPQHF.

The rearrangement links TRBV7-2 to TRBJ2-2, with 11 positions matching TRBD2. Germline-derived CDR1 and CDR2 are SGHTA and FQGNSA. V was clipped by 3 bases and J by 8 bases; unmatched bases: 14. CDR3 length: 18 residues. The CDR3 bases are TGTGCCAGCAGCTTTCAACTAGCGGGGGCCCAGGATGCAGGGGAGCTGTTTTTT. Residues: CASSFQLAGAQDAGELFF.

The rearrangement links TRBV28 to TRBJ2-5; no clear D. Per germline, CDR1 MDHEN and CDR2 SYDVKM. Trimming took off 6 bases at V and 0 bases at J, with 8 bases between the two ends. CDR3 length: 13 amino acids. CDR3 DNA: TGTGCCAGCAGATTCGGGTACCAAGAGACCCAGTACTTC. It specifies CASRFGYQETQYF.

This clonotype showed up just a few times. This chain uses TRBV4-3 with TRBJ1-2, with TRBD1 as a possible D gene (6 bases). The CDR3 contains 15 residues. Deletions cut 3 bases from V and 4 bases from J, with 15 bases between. Germline loops: CDR1 LGHNA, CDR2 YSLEER. The CDR3 region has the DNA TGCGCCAGCAGCCAGCCAGGGGCTCCGGGCTATGGCTACACCTTC. Amino acids: CASSQPGAPGYGYTF.

This clonotype was observed many times. This chain connects TRBV7-9 to TRBJ1-5; D is perhaps TRBD1 (5 bases). Germline V gene lookup returns CDR1 SEHNR and CDR2 FQNEAQ (reference sequence). V was clipped by 0 bases and J by 7 bases, with 7 bases between them. The CDR3 sequence is 13 residues long. CDR3 amino acids: CASSLAGEQPQHF. CDR3 coding DNA: TGTGCCAGCAGCTTAGCGGGGGAGCAGCCCCAGCATTTT.

This clonotype has ten or more counts. Here the CDR3 reads CASRPTVENTEAFF. In nucleotides, the CDR3 is TGTGCCAGTAGACCTACAGTTGAGAACACTGAAGCTTTCTTT. The rearrangement links TRBV19 to TRBJ1-1; D unresolved. Germline V gene sequence: CDR1 LNHDA, CDR2 SQIVND (reference sequence). This CDR3 region has 14 residues. Trimming took 6 bases from V and 1 from J, leaving 12 bases between them.

The chain employs TRBV29-1 and TRBJ1-2; 8 positions agree with TRBD1. The V gene's germline CDR1 is SQVTM and CDR2 ANQGSEA. With 4 bases clipped from V and 4 bases from J, the junction kept 8 bases outside the gene matches. The length of the CDR3 is 14 residues. The CDR3 DNA reads as TGCAGCGTTGGGGACAGGCAGTTACGCTATGGCTACACCTTC. This encodes CSVGDRQLRYGYTF.